The entry below describes one T cell receptor (beta chain). Each sample yielded at least 6 million isolated PBMCs. This sample was taken from a study of blood T cells in healthy people across ages. Sample-barcoded 5' priming and a J-beta primer mix drove a second PCR of about 6 to 12 cycles. TCRdb re-called the 5' RACE reads with MiXCR, one entry per CDR3 protein. In the table there are 850,000 to 1,100,000 distinct CDR3 sequences, roughly two fifths of which are singletons. V gave up 2 bases and J gave up 7 bases; unmatched junction bases: 10. The CDR3 has 15 amino acids. Germline V CDR1 and CDR2: SGHTA, FQGTGA.

V usage is TRBV7-3 and J usage is TRBJ1-1, with 7 nucleotides matching TRBD1. The receptor's source is a man between 18 and 29 years old in good health. The sequenced sample consisted of blood. CDR3 bases: TGTGCCAGCAGCTTAGAAGACCAGGGGGAGGTTGAAGCTTTCTTT. It codes for CASSLEDQGEVEAFF.